Sequencing of this TCR beta chain was carried out in a study of T-cell reconstitution after alpha-beta-depleted transplantation in children (TCRdb year 2016). About the study as a whole: Using TCR repertoire profiling, the study quantitatively followed how T-cell immune reconstitution unfolded in children after TCRalphabeta/CD19-depleted allogeneic hematopoietic cell transplantation.

V drops 5 bases and J drops 1 base, leaving 11 bases in between. CDR1 is given as MNHNS and CDR2 as SASEGT, both from the germline V gene. The CDR3 covers 14 residues, taking in both the cysteine and the phenylalanine. Only the CDR3 DNA is retained, 42 bases long and in frame from the first base. Libraries were constructed by PCR. Sequencing was carried out with an Illumina HiSeq 2500. To normalize quantification of the TCRbeta repertoire, the TCR libraries were built with molecular barcoding that relied on unique molecular identifiers. In-frame beta chains were kept once TCRdb had trimmed the public reads at Q25 with fastp and called clones with MiXCR. Every distinct CDR3 protein forms one entry, paired with its most common genes and DNA. This sample comprises around 410,000 distinct CDR3 sequences, about 11% of them detected only once. The ten largest clones represent approximately 5% of the sample.

A remark on this clonotype: No antigen is known for it. It has no much larger one-base neighbor in the sample; base qualities were not kept.

The TCR originated in a human donor who donated a stem cell graft to a child with acute myeloid leukemia. The input for sequencing was PBMCs from the stem cell graft donor, taken from the stem cell graft. The chain is encoded by TRBV6-1 joined to TRBJ1-2; matching of 5 bases hints at TRBD1 as the D gene. The DNA reads TGTGCCAGCAGTACCGCGACAGTTAACTATGGCTACACCTTC. Its protein is CASSTATVNYGYTF.